The 5 T cell receptor beta chains listed next were all sequenced from one sample in a study of blood T cell repertoires in COVID-19. Here immunoSEQ multiplex PCR was the method, and the copy in TCRdb shows in-frame clones only, minus some. Of under 200,000 clones listed, about 80% are singletons. The sequenced sample consisted of PBMCs or T cells enriched from blood (not recorded which). The receptors shown here come from a man aged 50 or older who had recovered from COVID-19.

V and J are TRBV18 and TRBJ2-1; a possible D gene is TRBD1 (5 bases). CDR3 length: 13 residues. The V end lost 4 bases, the J end lost 4 bases, and 8 bases lay between the germline ends. The germline V gene has CDR1 KGHSH and CDR2 LQKENI. CDR3 sequence: CASSLGQYNEQFF. In DNA, the CDR3 is TGTGCCAGCTCACTGGGGCAATACAATGAGCAGTTCTTC.

V usage is TRBV7-9 and J usage is TRBJ1-1, with 7 bases that match TRBD1. Germline V CDR1 and CDR2: SEHNR, FQNEAQ (reference sequence). V was pared by 5 bases and J by 5 bases, with 14 bases of the junction left unmatched. CDR3 length equals 16 residues. The CDR3 region is CASSRVTGWGVTEAFF. The DNA for the CDR3 is TGTGCCAGCAGCAGGGTGACAGGGTGGGGGGTTACTGAAGCTTTCTTT.

The V gene is TRBV19, the J gene TRBJ2-1; D is unclear. Trimming took 5 bases from V and 6 from J, leaving 11 bases between them. Per the germline V gene, CDR1 is LNHDA and CDR2 is SQIVND (reference sequence). The CDR3 runs to 13 residues. The CDR3 DNA is TGTGCCAGTAGTTCTGCGTTCGTCAATGAGCAGTTCTTC. Its protein product is CASSSAFVNEQFF.

This chain connects TRBV27 to TRBJ1-2; 10 bases align to TRBD1. The V and J ends lost 4 bases and 4 bases, in that order; junction bases with no gene match: 15. Germline assignment: CDR1 MNHEY and CDR2 SMNVEV (reference sequence). This CDR3 contains 18 residues. This CDR3 reads CASSSRGPGQGFGYGYTF. The CDR3 coding sequence is TGTGCCAGCAGTTCGAGAGGGCCGGGACAGGGGTTTGGCTATGGCTACACCTTC.

The J gene is TRBJ1-2, the V gene TRBV9, with D uncertain. This CDR3 contains 16 residues. CDR1 is SGDLS, CDR2 YYNGEE, per germline. V was clipped by 0 bases and J by 2 bases, with 14 bases between them. In DNA, the CDR3 is TGTGCCAGCAGCGTAGCCGCAGGAAGCCTCAACTATGGCTACACCTTC. Translation: CASSVAAGSLNYGYTF. The full variable domain, completed using reference TRBV9 and TRBJ1-2, is DSGVTQTPKHLITATGQRVTLRCSPRSGDLSVYWYQQSLDQGLQFLIQYYNGEERAKGNILERFSAQQFPDLHSELNLSSLELGDSALYFCASSVAAGSLNYGYTFGSGTRLTVV.